The 24 T cell receptor beta chains reported below all come from one sample, sequenced in a study of T-cell memory formation after mild COVID-19. One entry per CDR3 protein results from TCRdb running MiXCR on the 5' RACE reads. The sample carries 550,000 to 650,000 distinct CDR3 sequences, 17% recorded once. Input material: PBMCs or a T cell subset sorted from them (not recorded which). The source is an adult woman who had mild COVID-19 (a few samples of this study predate the infection). Cell type and time point are not known.

This clonotype was counted ten times or more. J is TRBJ2-1 and V is TRBV2; D is uncertain. The CDR3 runs 13 residues. The germline CDR1 and CDR2 sequences are SNHLY and FYNNEI. Between the trimmed V and J ends, which lost 4 bases and 5 bases, there was a span of 9 bases. The DNA of the CDR3 is TGTGCCAGCAGTGGGTACTTCGACAATGAGCAGTTCTTC. Translating it yields CASSGYFDNEQFF.

This sequence joins TRBV29-1 and TRBJ2-7; 9 bases match TRBD1. V shed 7 bases, J shed 1 base, and the junction held 8 bases outside the gene matches. Germline values: CDR1 SQVTM, CDR2 ANQGSEA. The CDR3 loop spans 14 amino acids. This chain's CDR3 is CSACTGGTSYEQYF. For the CDR3, the DNA is TGCAGCGCATGTACAGGGGGCACATCCTACGAGCAGTACTTC.

This chain uses TRBV7-8 with TRBJ2-6; no clear D. The CDR3 consists of 16 residues. Trimming removed 2 bases at V and 0 bases at J, with 8 bases between. Per germline, CDR1 SGHVS and CDR2 FQNEAQ. This chain's CDR3 is CASSLLGSSGANVLTF. The CDR3 DNA is TGTGCCAGCAGCTTATTGGGATCCTCTGGGGCCAACGTCCTGACTTTC.

This clonotype has just a few counts. The chain uses TRBV11-1 and TRBJ2-1; possibly TRBD1 for D (7 bases). The CDR3 length is 15 residues. Looked up from germline, CDR1 is SGHAT and CDR2 is FQDESV (reference sequence). V was trimmed by 6 bases and J by 7 bases, leaving 19 bases between them. CDR3 DNA sequence: TGTGCCAGCAGTAGGGGGGACAGATCGTATAATGAGCAGTTCTTC. Protein sequence: CASSRGDRSYNEQFF.

This clonotype was picked up a small number of times. V is TRBV7-9 and J is TRBJ2-7; no definite D call. The CDR3 has 12 amino acids. The V and J ends lost 1 base and 5 bases respectively, with 6 bases between them. The V gene's germline CDR1 is SEHNR and CDR2 FQNEAQ (reference sequence). DNA for the CDR3: TGTGCCAGCAGCTTAGGACCCGACGAGCAGTACTTC. Translated: CASSLGPDEQYF. The entire variable domain, with the rest obtained from reference TRBV7-9 and TRBJ2-7, is as follows: DTGVSQNPRHKITKRGQNVTFRCDPISEHNRLYWYRQTLGQGPEFLTYFQNEAQLEKSRLLSDRFSAERPKGSFSTLEIQRTEQGDSAMYLCASSLGPDEQYFGPGTRLTVT.

The chain joins TRBV6-5 to TRBJ2-5; 7 bases match TRBD1. Germline V lookup: CDR1 MNHEY, CDR2 SVGAGI. V trimming: 2 bases; J trimming: 4 bases; junction bases outside the gene matches: 7. This CDR3 spans 15 amino acids. For the CDR3, the DNA is TGTGCCAGCAGTTACGAGAGGGGGCTCCGAGAGACCCAGTACTTC. This sequence encodes CASSYERGLRETQYF.

The chain is built from TRBV19 and TRBJ1-2, with D maybe TRBD1 (5 bases). Germline assignment: CDR1 LNHDA and CDR2 SQIVND (reference sequence). The ends were cut back, 7 bases at V and 6 bases at J, with 15 bases in the middle. The CDR3 sequence is 13 residues long. DNA of the CDR3: TGTGCCAGTAATCCCCAGGGAGTAGATGGCTACACCTTC. This codes for CASNPQGVDGYTF.

There are a few counts of this clonotype. The chain uses TRBV7-9 and TRBJ2-5; the match to TRBD2 covers 8 bases. This CDR3 is 15 amino acids long. The germline CDR1 and CDR2 sequences are SEHNR and FQNEAQ (reference sequence). Unmatched junction bases numbered 7, after V lost 6 bases and J lost 1 base. The DNA for the CDR3 is TGTGCCAGCAGTTATGGCGGGGGGACCCAAGAGACCCAGTACTTC. This translates into CASSYGGGTQETQYF.

This chain links TRBV4-1 with TRBJ2-7, with 10 nucleotides matching TRBD1. The CDR3 has 15 residues. J lost 4 bases, V lost 3 bases, and 6 bases had no gene match. Germline V gene sequence: CDR1 MGHRA, CDR2 YSYEKL. The CDR3, as DNA: TGCGCCAGCAGCCAGGGGACAGGGGAGTCGTACGAGCAGTACTTC. This translates into CASSQGTGESYEQYF.

The table lists this clonotype with a few counts. V and J are TRBV12-3 or TRBV12-4 and TRBJ2-7; 7 bases match TRBD2. This CDR3 has 14 amino acids. Losses at the gene ends were 5 bases for V and 5 bases for J; bases not matched to a gene: 9. The DNA for the CDR3 is TGTGCCAGCAGTCGGCGGGACTATCGGGACGAGCAGTACTTC. Translation: CASSRRDYRDEQYF.

There are a few counts of this clonotype. The CDR3 reads CASSPFTDTQYF. Here the CDR3 DNA reads TGTGCCAGCAGTCCATTCACAGATACGCAGTATTTT. V is TRBV2 and J is TRBJ2-3, with D uncertain. V was cut by 5 bases and J by 2 bases, with 5 bases left in between. The CDR3 sequence is 12 residues long. The germline V gene encodes CDR1 SNHLY and CDR2 FYNNEI.

This clonotype was detected a few times. The V and J genes are TRBV7-9 and TRBJ2-7; D is unclear. The CDR3 consists of 14 residues. The V end was cut by 5 bases, the J end by 0 bases, with 11 bases between. CDR1 is SEHNR and CDR2 is FQNEAQ in the germline V gene (reference sequence). CDR3 sequence (DNA): TGTGCCAGCAGCCCTAGGGTTAGCTCCTACGAGCAGTACTTC. Protein: CASSPRVSSYEQYF.

The chain has TRBV7-3 and TRBJ2-1, with 7 bases lining up with TRBD2. This CDR3 spans 14 amino acids. Trimming cost V 3 bases and J 6 bases; bases outside gene matches: 5. Germline assignment: CDR1 SGHTA and CDR2 FQGTGA. CDR3 DNA: TGTGCCAGCAGCTTGACTAGCTTGGGCAATGAGCAGTTCTTC. Protein sequence: CASSLTSLGNEQFF.

V is TRBV20-1 and J is TRBJ1-1, with 8 positions matching TRBD1. This CDR3 region has 16 residues. Trimming cost V 3 bases and J 5 bases; bases outside gene matches: 14. Germline CDR1 and CDR2: DFQATT and SNEGSKA (reference sequence). Here the CDR3 DNA reads TGCAGTGCTAGTCCCCCCGGGACAGGTAGGGGGACTGAAGCTTTCTTT. Translation: CSASPPGTGRGTEAFF.

This clonotype was detected a few times. V usage is TRBV27 and J usage is TRBJ2-4; maybe TRBD1 (6 bases). The germline V gene has CDR1 MNHEY and CDR2 SMNVEV (reference sequence). Trimming removed 4 bases from V and 0 bases from J, with 13 bases in between. The CDR3 is 16 residues long. CDR3 in amino acids: CASSSPQGLAKNIQYF. CDR3 coding DNA: TGTGCCAGCAGTTCTCCACAGGGATTAGCCAAAAACATTCAGTACTTC.

This clonotype was picked up a small number of times. This chain links TRBV7-9 with TRBJ1-5, with TRBD1 as a possible D gene (5 bases). This CDR3 spans 14 amino acids. CDR1 is SEHNR and CDR2 is FQNEAQ in the germline V gene (reference sequence). Trimming took off 4 bases at V and 2 bases at J, with 9 bases between the two ends. As DNA, the CDR3 is TGTGCCAGCAGCTCAGGGAACGGCAATCAGCCCCAGCATTTT. Translated: CASSSGNGNQPQHF.

CDR3 sequence (DNA): TGTGCCAGCAGTTACTTAAGACAGGGGGCGAACCCAACTAATGAAAAACTGTTTTTT. This encodes CASSYLRQGANPTNEKLFF. The chain is built from TRBV6-5 and TRBJ1-4; TRBD1 aligns across 10 bases. The CDR3 is 19 amino acids. Per germline, CDR1 MNHEY and CDR2 SVGAGI. With V trimmed by 1 base and J by 0 bases, 8 bases remained unmatched.

The chain couples TRBV6-1 to TRBJ2-7, with D maybe TRBD2 (5 bases). Between the trimmed V and J ends, which lost 1 base and 2 bases, there was a span of 21 bases. Germline loops: CDR1 MNHNS, CDR2 SASEGT. This CDR3 has 18 amino acids. The CDR3: CASSEDHRGRRQTYEQYF. In DNA form, the CDR3 reads TGTGCCAGCAGTGAAGATCATCGCGGGCGGAGACAAACCTACGAGCAGTACTTC.

V is TRBV6-4 and J is TRBJ2-1; the D is unclear. The CDR3 contains 13 residues. V gave up 1 base and J gave up 6 bases, with 7 bases separating them. The germline V gene has CDR1 MRHNA and CDR2 SNTAGT. CDR3 sequence: CASSDFLRNEQFF. In DNA, the CDR3 is TGTGCCAGCAGTGACTTTCTCCGCAATGAGCAGTTCTTC.

This sequence joins TRBV5-1 and TRBJ2-7; 11 bases map to TRBD2. After removal of 5 bases from V and 0 bases from J, the junction contained 16 bases not matched to a gene. This CDR3 has 19 amino acids. Per the germline V gene, CDR1 is SGHRS and CDR2 is YFSETQ. The CDR3 reads CASSWTAATSGGLSYEQYF. DNA for the CDR3: TGCGCCAGCAGTTGGACAGCGGCAACTAGCGGGGGCCTCTCCTACGAGCAGTACTTC.

This clonotype came up a few times. The chain is built from TRBV30 and TRBJ2-1, with 10 bases lining up with TRBD1. Trimming removed 4 bases from V and 7 bases from J; junction bases left unmatched: 7. Germline CDR1 reads GTSNPN; CDR2 reads SVGIG (reference sequence). This CDR3 comprises 14 residues. Here the CDR3 reads CAWISGTGENEQFF. In nucleotides, the CDR3 is TGTGCCTGGATTTCCGGGACAGGGGAAAATGAGCAGTTCTTC.

V gene TRBV3-1 combines with J gene TRBJ2-2, with D possibly TRBD1 on 7 matching bases. This CDR3 spans 16 amino acids. Germline CDR1 reads LGHDT; CDR2 reads YNNKEL (reference sequence). V gave up 1 base and J gave up 4 bases, with 13 bases separating them. CDR3 residues: CASSQVAGTVTGELFF. CDR3 sequence (DNA): TGTGCCAGCAGCCAAGTGGCGGGGACAGTCACCGGGGAGCTGTTTTTT.

This clonotype has a handful of counts. The CDR3 protein is CASRNPGLVDAGTDTQYF. The DNA for the CDR3 is TGTGCCAGTAGAAACCCGGGACTAGTCGACGCGGGCACAGATACGCAGTATTTT. The J gene is TRBJ2-3, the V gene TRBV19, with 8 bases lining up with TRBD2. With 6 bases clipped from V and 1 base from J, the junction kept 15 bases outside the gene matches. The germline CDR1 and CDR2 sequences are LNHDA and SQIVND (reference sequence). This CDR3 spans 18 amino acids.

The rearrangement joins TRBV7-6 to TRBJ2-7, with 7 bases that match TRBD1. The J segment lost 6 bases and the V segment lost 5 bases, leaving 13 bases of the junction unmatched. This CDR3 has 15 residues. CDR1 and CDR2 from the germline V gene are SGHVS and FNYEAQ. The CDR3 protein is CASSVRTGESGEQYF. CDR3 DNA sequence: TGTGCCAGCAGCGTAAGAACAGGGGAATCGGGCGAGCAGTACTTC.